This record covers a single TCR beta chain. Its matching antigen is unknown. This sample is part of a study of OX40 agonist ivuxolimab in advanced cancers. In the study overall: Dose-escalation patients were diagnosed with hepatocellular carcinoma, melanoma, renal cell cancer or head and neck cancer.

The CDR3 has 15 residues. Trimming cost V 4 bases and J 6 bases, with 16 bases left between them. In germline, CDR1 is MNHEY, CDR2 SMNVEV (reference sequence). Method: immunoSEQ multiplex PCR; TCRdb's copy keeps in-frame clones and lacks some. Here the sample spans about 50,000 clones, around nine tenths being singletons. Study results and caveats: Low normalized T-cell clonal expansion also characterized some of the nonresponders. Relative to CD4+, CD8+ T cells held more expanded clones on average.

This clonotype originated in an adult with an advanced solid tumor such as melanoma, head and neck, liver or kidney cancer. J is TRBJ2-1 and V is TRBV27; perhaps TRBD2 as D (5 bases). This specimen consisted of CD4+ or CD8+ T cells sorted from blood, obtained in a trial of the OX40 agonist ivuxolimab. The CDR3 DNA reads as TGTGCCAGCAGTTCCCTGGGTGGGAGAGTCAATGAGCAGTTCTTC. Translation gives CASSSLGGRVNEQFF.